The rows below give T cell receptor beta chains drawn from one sample of a study of cytomegalovirus exposure and HLA in healthy donors. The assay was immunoSEQ multiplex PCR, and TCRdb's table has in-frame clones only and misses some. The table records 60,000 to 90,000 clones, 85% of them present only once. Material for sequencing was PBMCs. The receptor source for this set is a man aged 25 to 40 in good health and CMV-seronegative. The CDR3 runs from the conserved cysteine through the conserved F or W. The D gene is left open where the match is weak. Not all rows give a size; the values are once, few, many and, for expanded clones, a class.

d_gene | abundance | j_gene | v_gene | CDR3aa | CDR3nt
. | . | TRBJ1-2 | TRBV7-2 | CASSLGVDSGVGYTF | TGTGCCAGCAGCTTGGGGGTGGACAGCGGTGTAGGCTACACCTTC
TRBD2 | . | TRBJ2-1 | TRBV15 | CATSRDIIPLSGGDDDEQFF | TGTGCCACCAGCAGAGATATTATCCCCCTAAGCGGGGGGGACGACGATGAGCAGTTCTTC
TRBD2 | . | TRBJ2-2 | TRBV9 | CASSPRTSGRAIITGELFF | TGTGCCAGCAGCCCACGGACTAGCGGGAGGGCCATTATCACCGGGGAGCTGTTTTTT
. | . | TRBJ2-2 | TRBV5-1 | CASSLLQTNTGELFF | TGCGCCAGCAGCTTGTTACAGACGAACACCGGGGAGCTGTTTTTT
. | once | TRBJ2-3 | TRBV18 | CASSPTVNTGTDTQYF | TGTGCCAGCTCGCCGACTGTCAACACGGGCACAGATACGCAGTATTTT
. | . | TRBJ1-1 | TRBV13 | CASSLASGLGTEAFF | TGTGCCAGCAGCTTAGCATCGGGTCTCGGGACAGAAGCTTTCTTT
. | . | TRBJ1-4 | TRBV5-1 | CASSLAEAGNEKLFF | TGCGCCAGCAGCTTGGCCGAGGCAGGGAACGAAAAACTGTTTTTT
TRBD1 | . | TRBJ1-5 | TRBV2 | CASRELTGGGQPQHF | TGTGCCAGCAGGGAACTTACAGGGGGCGGCCAGCCCCAGCATTTT
TRBD1 | . | TRBJ1-2 | TRBV19 | CASEDRGPFGYTF | TGTGCCAGTGAGGACAGGGGTCCGTTTGGCTACACCTTC
TRBD1 | . | TRBJ1-3 | TRBV30 | CAWSRQGLTTIYF | TGTGCCTGGAGCCGACAGGGGTTAACCACCATATATTTT
. | few | TRBJ1-3 | TRBV27 | CASSLKGWAGNTIYF | TGTGCCAGCAGTTTGAAGGGGTGGGCCGGAAACACCATATATTTT
. | . | TRBJ1-5 | TRBV2 | CASSNIRGLDQPQHF | TGTGCCAGCAGTAATATAAGGGGGTTGGATCAGCCCCAGCATTTT
. | . | TRBJ2-1 | TRBV27 | CASRTARLFYNEQFF | TGTGCCAGCAGGACTGCTAGGCTATTTTACAATGAGCAGTTCTTC
TRBD1 | . | TRBJ2-1 | TRBV9 | CASSVAGTGGGEQFF | TGTGCCAGCAGCGTAGCTGGGACAGGGGGAGGTGAGCAGTTCTTC
. | . | TRBJ1-5 | TRBV7-3 | CASSFPPGRGSNQPQHF | TGTGCCAGCAGCTTCCCCCCGGGGAGAGGTAGCAATCAGCCCCAGCATTTT
TRBD2 | . | TRBJ2-5 | TRBV7-6 | CASSPTGGRGKETQYF | TGTGCCAGCAGCCCAACCGGGGGGAGGGGAAAAGAGACCCAGTACTTC
. | few | TRBJ1-3 | TRBV30 | CAWSLGLSNTIYF | TGTGCCTGGAGTCTAGGACTGTCAAACACCATATATTTT
. | . | TRBJ1-4 | TRBV4-1 | CASSQESANFATNEKLFF | TGCGCCAGCAGCCAAGAGTCAGCGAACTTTGCAACTAATGAAAAACTGTTTTTT
. | . | TRBJ1-2 | TRBV6-5 | CASSYSQQIIYGYTF | TGTGCCAGCAGTTACTCGCAACAGATTATCTATGGCTACACCTTC
. | . | TRBJ2-3 | TRBV28 | CASRVTGTDTQYF | TGTGCCAGCAGGGTCACAGGCACAGATACGCAGTATTTT
TRBD2 | . | TRBJ2-1 | TRBV4-3 | CASSQGEGRSYNEQFF | TGCGCCAGCAGCCAAGGGGAGGGCCGGTCTTACAATGAGCAGTTCTTC
. | . | TRBJ2-5 | TRBV14 | CASSQDRASALQETQYF | TGTGCCAGCAGCCAAGATCGGGCTAGCGCGTTGCAAGAGACCCAGTACTTC
TRBD1 | . | TRBJ1-1 | TRBV19 | CASSAITGTVPEAFF | TGTGCCAGTAGTGCCATTACCGGGACAGTCCCTGAAGCTTTCTTT
. | medium-sized | TRBJ1-2 | TRBV2 | CASSEGLRAVAAQNHYGYTF | TGTGCCAGCAGTGAAGGGTTGCGGGCTGTGGCAGCCCAAAACCATTATGGCTACACCTTC
. | . | TRBJ2-2 | TRBV6-4 | CASSDSETGELFF | TGTGCCAGCAGTGACTCTGAGACCGGGGAGCTGTTTTTT
TRBD2 | . | TRBJ2-7 | TRBV5-1 | CASSATSGVSYEQYF | TGCGCCAGCAGCGCGACTAGCGGGGTCTCCTACGAGCAGTACTTC
. | . | TRBJ2-5 | TRBV6-5 | CASSYADQETQYF | TGTGCCAGCAGTTATGCAGACCAAGAGACCCAGTACTTC
TRBD1 | . | TRBJ1-2 | TRBV28 | CASSPGQGDRGYTF | TGTGCCAGCAGTCCCGGACAGGGGGATCGTGGCTACACCTTC
TRBD1 | few | TRBJ2-5 | TRBV5-8 | CASSLPDRGETQYF | TGTGCCAGCAGCTTGCCTGACAGGGGGGAGACCCAGTACTTC
TRBD2 | . | TRBJ2-4 | TRBV27 | CASSPLAGETFQKNIQYF | TGTGCCAGCAGTCCATTAGCGGGAGAGACATTCCAAAAGAACATTCAGTACTTC
. | few | TRBJ1-1 | TRBV30 | CAWGDGVNTEAFF | TGTGCCTGGGGAGACGGAGTGAACACTGAAGCTTTCTTT
. | . | TRBJ1-1 | TRBV7-9 | CASPKGPGIPFTEAFF | TGTGCCAGCCCTAAGGGGCCAGGTATACCGTTCACTGAAGCTTTCTTT
. | once | TRBJ1-2 | TRBV5-1 | CASSFAGTLGGYTF | TGCGCCAGCAGCTTCGCCGGGACACTTGGTGGCTACACCTTC
. | . | TRBJ1-2 | TRBV10-3 | CAISEPGEGYTF | TGTGCCATCAGTGAACCAGGGGAAGGCTACACCTTC
TRBD1 | . | TRBJ1-2 | TRBV4-1 | CASSQEWDRVTTNYGYTF | TGCGCCAGCAGCCAAGAGTGGGACAGGGTAACTACTAACTATGGCTACACCTTC
TRBD1 | few | TRBJ2-7 | TRBV30 | CAWKDRAFYEQYF | TGTGCCTGGAAAGACAGGGCCTTCTACGAGCAGTACTTC
TRBD1 | . | TRBJ2-7 | TRBV7-2 | CASSRRLGQPGEQYF | TGTGCCAGCAGCCGACGCTTGGGACAGCCAGGGGAGCAGTACTTC